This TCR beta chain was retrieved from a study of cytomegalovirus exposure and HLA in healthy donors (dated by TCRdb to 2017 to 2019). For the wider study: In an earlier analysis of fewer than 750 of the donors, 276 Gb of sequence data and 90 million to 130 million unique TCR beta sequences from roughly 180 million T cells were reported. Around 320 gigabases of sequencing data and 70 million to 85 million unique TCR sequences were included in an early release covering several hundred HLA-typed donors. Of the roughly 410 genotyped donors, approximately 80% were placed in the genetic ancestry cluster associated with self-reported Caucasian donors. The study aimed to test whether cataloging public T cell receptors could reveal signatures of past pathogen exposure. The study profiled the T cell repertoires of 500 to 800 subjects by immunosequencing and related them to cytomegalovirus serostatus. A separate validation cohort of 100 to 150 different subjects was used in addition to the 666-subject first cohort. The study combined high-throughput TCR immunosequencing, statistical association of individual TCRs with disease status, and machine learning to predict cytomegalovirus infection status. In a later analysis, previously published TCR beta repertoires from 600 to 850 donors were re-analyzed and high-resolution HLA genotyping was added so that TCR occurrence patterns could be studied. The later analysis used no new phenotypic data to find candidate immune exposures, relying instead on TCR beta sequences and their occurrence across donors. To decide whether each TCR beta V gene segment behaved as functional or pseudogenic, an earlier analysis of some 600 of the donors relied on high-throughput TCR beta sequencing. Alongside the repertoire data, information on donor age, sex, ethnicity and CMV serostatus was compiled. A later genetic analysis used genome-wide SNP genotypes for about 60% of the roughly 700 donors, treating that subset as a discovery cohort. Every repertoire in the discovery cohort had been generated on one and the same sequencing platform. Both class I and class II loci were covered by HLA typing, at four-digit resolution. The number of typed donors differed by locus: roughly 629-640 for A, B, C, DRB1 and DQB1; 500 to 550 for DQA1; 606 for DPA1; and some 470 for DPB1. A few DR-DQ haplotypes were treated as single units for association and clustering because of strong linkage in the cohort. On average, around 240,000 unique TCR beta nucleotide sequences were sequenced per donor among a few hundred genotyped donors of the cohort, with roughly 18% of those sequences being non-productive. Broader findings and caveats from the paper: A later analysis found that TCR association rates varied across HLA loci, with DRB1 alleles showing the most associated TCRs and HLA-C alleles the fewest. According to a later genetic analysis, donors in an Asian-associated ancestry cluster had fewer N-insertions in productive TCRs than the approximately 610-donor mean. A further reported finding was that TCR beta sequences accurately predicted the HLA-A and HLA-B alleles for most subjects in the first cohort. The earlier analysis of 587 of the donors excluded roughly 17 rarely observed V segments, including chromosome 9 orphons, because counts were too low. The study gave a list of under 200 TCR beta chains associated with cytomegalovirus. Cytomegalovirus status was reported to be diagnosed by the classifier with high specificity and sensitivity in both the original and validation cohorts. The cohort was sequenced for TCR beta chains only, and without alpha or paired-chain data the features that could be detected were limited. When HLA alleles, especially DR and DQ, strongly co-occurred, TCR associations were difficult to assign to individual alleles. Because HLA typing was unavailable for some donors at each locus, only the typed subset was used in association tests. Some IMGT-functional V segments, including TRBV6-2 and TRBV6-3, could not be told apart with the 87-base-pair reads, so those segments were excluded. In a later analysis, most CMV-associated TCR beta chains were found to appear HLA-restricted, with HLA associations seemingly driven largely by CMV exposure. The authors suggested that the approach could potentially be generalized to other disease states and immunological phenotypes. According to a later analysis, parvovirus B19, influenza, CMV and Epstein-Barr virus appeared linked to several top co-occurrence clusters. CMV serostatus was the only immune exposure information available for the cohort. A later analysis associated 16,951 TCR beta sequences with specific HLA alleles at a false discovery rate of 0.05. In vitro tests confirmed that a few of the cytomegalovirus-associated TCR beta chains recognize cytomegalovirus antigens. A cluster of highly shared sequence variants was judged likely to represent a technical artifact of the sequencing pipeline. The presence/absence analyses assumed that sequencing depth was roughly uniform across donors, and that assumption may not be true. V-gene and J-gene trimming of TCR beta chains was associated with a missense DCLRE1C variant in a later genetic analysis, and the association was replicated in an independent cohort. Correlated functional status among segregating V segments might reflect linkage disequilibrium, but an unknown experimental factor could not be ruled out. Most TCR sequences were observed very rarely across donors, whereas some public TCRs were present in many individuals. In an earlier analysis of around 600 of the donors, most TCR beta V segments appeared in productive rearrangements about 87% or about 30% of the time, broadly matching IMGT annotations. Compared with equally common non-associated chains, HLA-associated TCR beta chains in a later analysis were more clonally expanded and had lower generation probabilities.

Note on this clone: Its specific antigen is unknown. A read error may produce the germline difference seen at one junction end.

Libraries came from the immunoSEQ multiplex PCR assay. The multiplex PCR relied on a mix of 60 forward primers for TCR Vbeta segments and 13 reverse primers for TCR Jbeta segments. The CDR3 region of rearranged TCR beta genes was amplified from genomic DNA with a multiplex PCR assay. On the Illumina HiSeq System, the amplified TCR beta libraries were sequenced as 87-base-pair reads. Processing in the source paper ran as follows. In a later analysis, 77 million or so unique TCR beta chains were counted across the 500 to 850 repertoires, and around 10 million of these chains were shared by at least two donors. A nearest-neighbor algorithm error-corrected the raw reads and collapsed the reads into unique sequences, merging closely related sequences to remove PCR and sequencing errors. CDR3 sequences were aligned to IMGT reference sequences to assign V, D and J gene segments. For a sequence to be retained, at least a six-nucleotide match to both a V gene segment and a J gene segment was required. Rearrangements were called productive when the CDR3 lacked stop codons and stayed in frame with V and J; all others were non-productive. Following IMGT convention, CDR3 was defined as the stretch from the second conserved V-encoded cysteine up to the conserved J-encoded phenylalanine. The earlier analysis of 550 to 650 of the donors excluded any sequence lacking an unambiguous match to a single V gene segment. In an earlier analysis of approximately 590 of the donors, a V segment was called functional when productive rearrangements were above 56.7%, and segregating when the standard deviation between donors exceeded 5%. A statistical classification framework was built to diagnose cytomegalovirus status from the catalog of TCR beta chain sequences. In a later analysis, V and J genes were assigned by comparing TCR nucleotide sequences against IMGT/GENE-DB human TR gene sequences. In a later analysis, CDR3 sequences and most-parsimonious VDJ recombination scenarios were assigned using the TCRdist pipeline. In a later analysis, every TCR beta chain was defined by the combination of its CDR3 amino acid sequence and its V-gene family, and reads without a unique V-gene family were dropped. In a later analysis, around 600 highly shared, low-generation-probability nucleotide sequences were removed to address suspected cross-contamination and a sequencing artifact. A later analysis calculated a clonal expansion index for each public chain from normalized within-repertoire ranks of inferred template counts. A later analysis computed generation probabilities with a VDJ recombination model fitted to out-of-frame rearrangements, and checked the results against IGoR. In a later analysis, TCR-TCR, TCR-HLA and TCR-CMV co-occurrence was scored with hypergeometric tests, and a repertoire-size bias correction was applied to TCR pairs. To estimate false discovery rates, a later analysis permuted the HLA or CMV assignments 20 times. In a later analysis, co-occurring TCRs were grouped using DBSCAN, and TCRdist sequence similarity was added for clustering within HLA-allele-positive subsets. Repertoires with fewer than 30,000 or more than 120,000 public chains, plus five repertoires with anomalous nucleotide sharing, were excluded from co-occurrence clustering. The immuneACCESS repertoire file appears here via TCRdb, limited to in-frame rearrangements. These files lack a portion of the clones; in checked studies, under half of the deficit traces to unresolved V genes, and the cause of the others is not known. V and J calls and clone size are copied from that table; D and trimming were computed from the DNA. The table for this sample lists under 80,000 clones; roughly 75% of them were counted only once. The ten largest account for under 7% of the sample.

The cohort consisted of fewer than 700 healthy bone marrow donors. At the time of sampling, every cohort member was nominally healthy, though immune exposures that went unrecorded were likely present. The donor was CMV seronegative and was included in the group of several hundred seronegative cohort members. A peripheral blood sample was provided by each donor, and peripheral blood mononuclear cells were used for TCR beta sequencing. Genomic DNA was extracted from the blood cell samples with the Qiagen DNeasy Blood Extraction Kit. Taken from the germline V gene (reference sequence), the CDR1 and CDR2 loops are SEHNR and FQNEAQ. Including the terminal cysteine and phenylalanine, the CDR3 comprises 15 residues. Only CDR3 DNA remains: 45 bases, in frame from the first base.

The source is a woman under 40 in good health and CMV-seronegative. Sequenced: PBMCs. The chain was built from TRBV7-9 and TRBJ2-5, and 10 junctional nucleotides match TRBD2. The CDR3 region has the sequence CSSSFSGRADETQYF. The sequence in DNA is TGTTCCAGCAGCTTCAGCGGGAGGGCCGATGAGACCCAGTACTTC. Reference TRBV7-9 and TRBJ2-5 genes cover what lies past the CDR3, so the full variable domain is DTGVSQNPRHKITKRGQNVTFRCDPISEHNRLYWYRQTLGQGPEFLTYFQNEAQLEKSRLLSDRFSAERPKGSFSTLEIQRTEQGDSAMYLCSSSFSGRADETQYFGPGTRLLVL.